Each of the 4 T cell receptor beta chains below was sequenced from the same sample in a study of T cells in tuberculosis. Stated time point: new active TB diagnosis, blood taken before or within 7 days of starting treatment. Only in-frame clones appear in the TCRdb table, and some are missing; sequencing was by immunoSEQ multiplex PCR. The sample contains tens of thousands of clones, roughly 96% of which appear only once. Specimen: PBMCs, collected at tuberculosis diagnosis. The receptors derive from an adult with tuberculosis.

The chain recombines TRBV30 with TRBJ2-5, with D perhaps TRBD2 (6 bases). The J call may be incorrect, as the DNA end agrees better with TRBJ2-7. The CDR3 has 14 residues. The germline V gene encodes CDR1 GTSNPN and CDR2 SVGIG (reference sequence). Here the CDR3 reads CAWKGSGLLYEQYF. The CDR3 DNA reads TGTGCCTGGAAGGGCTCGGGACTCCTCTACGAGCAGTACTTC.

V is TRBV7-9 and J is TRBJ2-1; 7 bases fit TRBD2. This CDR3 spans 13 amino acids. Trimming took 1 base from V and 6 from J; bases not matched to a gene: 0. Germline CDR1 is SEHNR and CDR2 is FQNEAQ (reference sequence). The CDR3 nucleotides are TGTGCCAGCAGCTTAGGGGAGGGCAATGAGCAGTTCTTC. It specifies CASSLGEGNEQFF.

The gene calls are TRBV30 and TRBJ2-2; 9 nucleotides match TRBD2. This CDR3 spans 15 amino acids. Per germline, CDR1 GTSNPN and CDR2 SVGIG (reference sequence). The ends lost 5 bases at V and 6 bases at J; junction bases unmatched: 10. The CDR3 sequence is CAWFSGLAGAGELFF. CDR3 DNA sequence: TGTGCCTGGTTTTCGGGACTAGCAGGCGCCGGGGAGCTGTTTTTT.

V gene TRBV4-1 combines with J gene TRBJ2-5; 8 bases agree with TRBD1. CDR1 and CDR2 (germline): MGHRA, YSYEKL. With V trimmed by 1 base and J by 5 bases, 6 bases remained unmatched. This CDR3 has 15 amino acids. CDR3 in amino acids: CASSQGAGGWETQYF. Here the CDR3 DNA reads TGCGCCAGCAGCCAAGGAGCAGGGGGCTGGGAGACCCAGTACTTC.